Listed below are T cell receptor beta chains from one sample, sequenced in a study of T-cell reconstitution after alpha-beta-depleted transplantation in children. TCRdb reanalysed the PCR reads using MiXCR and keeps one entry per CDR3 protein. There are over 400,000 distinct CDR3 sequences in the sample; around 12% occur only once, and around 6% lies in the top ten. Sequenced here: PBMCs from the stem cell graft donor, sampled from the stem cell graft. The receptors shown here come from a human donor who donated a stem cell graft to a child with combined immunodeficiency. CDR3s leave out the opening cysteine and the closing phenylalanine or tryptophan.

TRBV27	TRBJ2-5	ASSPAGWAWETQY
TRBV24-1	TRBJ2-4	ATSDFEEVQY
TRBV20-1	TRBJ2-7	SASGHYTYEQY
TRBV12-3/TRBV12-4	TRBJ2-5	ASRGQGSQETQY
TRBV30	TRBJ2-5	AWINGGQTQY
TRBV7-3	TRBJ2-3	ASSRSAGWAGGWDTQY
TRBV6-2/TRBV6-3	TRBJ2-7	ASSSPSGPYEQY
TRBV7-2	TRBJ2-5	ASSLTPGHFQETQY
TRBV25-1	TRBJ1-2	ASSVVEQVNYGYT
TRBV6-5	TRBJ2-2	ASSPGQPELF
TRBV12-3/TRBV12-4	TRBJ2-2	ASLGSGGAGELF
TRBV24-1	TRBJ2-2	ATSDITENTGELF
TRBV7-2	TRBJ2-5	ASSSPRGPKETQY
TRBV3-1	TRBJ2-5	ASSQVPRTASETQY
TRBV6-2/TRBV6-3	TRBJ2-1	ASSYSILAQSLYNEQF
TRBV10-2	TRBJ2-7	ASSTGVGGYEQY
TRBV5-1	TRBJ2-1	ASSPNSPGPQFVEQF
TRBV5-1	TRBJ2-7	ASSRNRGSAEQY
TRBV18	TRBJ1-3	ASSPSSGGNTIY
TRBV5-1	TRBJ2-5	ASSSRPGYQETQY
TRBV14	TRBJ2-1	ASSQASREWSYNEQF
TRBV20-1	TRBJ2-3	SAHRTGAKDTQY
TRBV7-9	TRBJ2-2	ASSWADRVTGELF
TRBV6-5	TRBJ1-4	ASSYSGREKLF
TRBV12-3/TRBV12-4	TRBJ2-1	ASRQREEGNEQF
TRBV12-3/TRBV12-4	TRBJ2-7	ASSPGGVEQY